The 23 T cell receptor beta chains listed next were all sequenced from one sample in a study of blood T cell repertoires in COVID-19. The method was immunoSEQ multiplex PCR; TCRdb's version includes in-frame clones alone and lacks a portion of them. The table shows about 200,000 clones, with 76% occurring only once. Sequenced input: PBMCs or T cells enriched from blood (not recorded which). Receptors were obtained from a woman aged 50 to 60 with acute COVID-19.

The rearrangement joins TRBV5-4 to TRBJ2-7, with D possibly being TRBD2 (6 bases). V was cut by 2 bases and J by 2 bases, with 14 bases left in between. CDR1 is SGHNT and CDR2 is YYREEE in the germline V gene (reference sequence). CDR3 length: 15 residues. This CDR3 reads CASSLWGGGTYEQYV. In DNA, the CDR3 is TGTGCCAGCAGCTTATGGGGAGGTGGGACCTACGAGCAGTACGTC.

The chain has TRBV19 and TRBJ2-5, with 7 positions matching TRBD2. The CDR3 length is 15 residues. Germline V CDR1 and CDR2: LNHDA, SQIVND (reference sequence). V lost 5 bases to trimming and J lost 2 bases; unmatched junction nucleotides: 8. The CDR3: CASSGGGTPQETQYF. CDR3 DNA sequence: TGTGCCAGTAGTGGGGGGGGGACGCCACAAGAGACCCAGTACTTC.

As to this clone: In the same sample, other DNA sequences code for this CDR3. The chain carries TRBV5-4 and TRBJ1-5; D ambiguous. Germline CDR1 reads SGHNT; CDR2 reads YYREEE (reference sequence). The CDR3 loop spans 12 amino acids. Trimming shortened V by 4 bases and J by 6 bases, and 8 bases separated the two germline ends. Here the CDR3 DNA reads TGTGCCAGCAGCCTAGAGGGTCAGCCCCAGCATTTT. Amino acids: CASSLEGQPQHF.

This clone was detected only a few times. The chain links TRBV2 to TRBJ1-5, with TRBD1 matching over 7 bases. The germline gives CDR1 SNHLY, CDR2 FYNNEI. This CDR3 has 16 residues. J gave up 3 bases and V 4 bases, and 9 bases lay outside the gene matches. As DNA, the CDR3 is TGTGCCAGCAGTGGGGTTGGGACAGCACTCAATCAGCCCCAGCATTTT. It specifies CASSGVGTALNQPQHF.

This CDR3 is CATSDPAGKNIQYF. DNA for the CDR3: TGTGCCACCAGTGACCCAGCGGGCAAAAACATTCAGTACTTC. This chain uses TRBV24-1 with TRBJ2-4, with D perhaps matching TRBD2 (6 bases). CDR1 is KGHDR, CDR2 SFDVKD, per germline. V was pared by 4 bases and J by 3 bases, with 9 bases between. This CDR3 comprises 14 residues.

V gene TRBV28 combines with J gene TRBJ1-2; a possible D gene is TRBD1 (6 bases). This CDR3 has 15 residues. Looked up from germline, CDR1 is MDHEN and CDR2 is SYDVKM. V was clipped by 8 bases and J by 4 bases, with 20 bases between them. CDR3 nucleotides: TGTGCCAGCGCCACCGTGGACAGCCTAGGCTATGGCTACACCTTC. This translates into CASATVDSLGYGYTF.

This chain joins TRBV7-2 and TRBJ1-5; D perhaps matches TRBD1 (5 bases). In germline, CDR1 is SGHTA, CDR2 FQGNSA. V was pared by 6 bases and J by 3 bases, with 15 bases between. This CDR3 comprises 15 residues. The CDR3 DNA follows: TGTGCCAGCAGTGGGGGGGATTCTAACAATCAGCCCCAGCATTTT. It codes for CASSGGDSNNQPQHF.

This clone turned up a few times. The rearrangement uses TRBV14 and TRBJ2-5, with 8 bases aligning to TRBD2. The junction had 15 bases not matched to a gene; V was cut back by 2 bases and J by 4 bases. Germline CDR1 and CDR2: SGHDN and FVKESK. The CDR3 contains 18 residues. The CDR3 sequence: CASSQWGRAGVAGETQYF. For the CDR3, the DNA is TGTGCCAGCAGCCAATGGGGACGAGCGGGGGTAGCGGGAGAGACCCAGTACTTC.

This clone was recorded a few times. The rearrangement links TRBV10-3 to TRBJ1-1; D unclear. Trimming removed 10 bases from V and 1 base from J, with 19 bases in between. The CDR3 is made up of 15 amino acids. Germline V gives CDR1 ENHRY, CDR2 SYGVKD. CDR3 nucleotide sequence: TGTGCCACCAGAGTCAGTGGGAGAGAGAACACTGAAGCTTTCTTT. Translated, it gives CATRVSGRENTEAFF.

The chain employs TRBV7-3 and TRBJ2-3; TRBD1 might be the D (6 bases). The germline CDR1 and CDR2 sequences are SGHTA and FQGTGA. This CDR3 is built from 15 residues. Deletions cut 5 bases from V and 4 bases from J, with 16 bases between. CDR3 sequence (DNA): TGTGCCAGCAGCCCGGACAGTTCTATCGCAGATACGCAGTATTTT. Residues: CASSPDSSIADTQYF. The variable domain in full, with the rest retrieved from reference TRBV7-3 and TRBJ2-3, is GAGVSQTPSNKVTEKGKYVELRCDPISGHTALYWYRQSLGQGPEFLIYFQGTGAADDSGLPNDRFFAVRPEGSVSTLKIQRTERGDSAVYLCASSPDSSIADTQYFGPGTRLTVL.

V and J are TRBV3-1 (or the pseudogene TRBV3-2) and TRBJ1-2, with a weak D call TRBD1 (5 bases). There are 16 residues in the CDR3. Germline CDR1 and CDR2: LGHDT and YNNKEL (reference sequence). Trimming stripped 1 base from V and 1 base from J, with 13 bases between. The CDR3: CASSQGLPGGNYGYTF. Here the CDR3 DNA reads TGTGCCAGCAGCCAAGGGCTGCCCGGGGGTAACTATGGCTACACCTTC.

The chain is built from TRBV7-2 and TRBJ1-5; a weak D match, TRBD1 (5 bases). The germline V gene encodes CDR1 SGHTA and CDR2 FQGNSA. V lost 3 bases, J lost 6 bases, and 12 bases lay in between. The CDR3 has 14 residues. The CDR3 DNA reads TGTGCCAGCAGCTTGCGGGATGGGGGTCAGCCCCAGCATTTT. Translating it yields CASSLRDGGQPQHF. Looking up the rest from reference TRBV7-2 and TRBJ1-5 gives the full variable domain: GAGVSQSPSNKVTEKGKDVELRCDPISGHTALYWYRQSLGQGLEFLIYFQGNSAPDKSGLPSDRFSAERTGGSVSTLTIQRTQQEDSAVYLCASSLRDGGQPQHFGDGTRLSIL.

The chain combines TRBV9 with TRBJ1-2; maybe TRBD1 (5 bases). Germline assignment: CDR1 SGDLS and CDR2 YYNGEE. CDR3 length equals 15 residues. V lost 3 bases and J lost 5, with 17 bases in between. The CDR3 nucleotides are TGTGCCAGCAGCGGACGTCAGGGCCTAGGGTATGGCTACACCTTC. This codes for CASSGRQGLGYGYTF.

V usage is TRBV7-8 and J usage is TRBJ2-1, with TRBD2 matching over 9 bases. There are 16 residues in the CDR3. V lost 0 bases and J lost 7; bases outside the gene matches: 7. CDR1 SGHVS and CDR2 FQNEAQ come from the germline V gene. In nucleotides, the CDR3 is TGTGCCAGCAGCTTAGCCTCCCACCTAGCGGGAAATGAGCAGTTCTTC. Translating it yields CASSLASHLAGNEQFF. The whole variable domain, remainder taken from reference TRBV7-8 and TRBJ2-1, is GAGVSQSPRYKVAKRGQDVALRCDPISGHVSLFWYQQALGQGPEFLTYFQNEAQLDKSGLPSDRFFAERPEGSVSTLKIQRTQQEDSAVYLCASSLASHLAGNEQFFGPGTRLTVL.

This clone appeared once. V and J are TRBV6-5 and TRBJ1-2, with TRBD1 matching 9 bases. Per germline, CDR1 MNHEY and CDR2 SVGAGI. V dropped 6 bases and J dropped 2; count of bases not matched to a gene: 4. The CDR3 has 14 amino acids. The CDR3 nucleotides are TGTGCCAGCAGGGGGACAGGGAGGAACTATGGCTACACCTTC. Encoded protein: CASRGTGRNYGYTF.

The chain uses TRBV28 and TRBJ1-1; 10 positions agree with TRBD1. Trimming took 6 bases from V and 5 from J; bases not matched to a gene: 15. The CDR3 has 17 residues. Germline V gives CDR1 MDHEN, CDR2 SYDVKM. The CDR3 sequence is CASSRPGQGTGGTEAFF. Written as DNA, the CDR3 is TGTGCCAGCAGCCGCCCGGGACAGGGGACGGGAGGTACTGAAGCTTTCTTT.

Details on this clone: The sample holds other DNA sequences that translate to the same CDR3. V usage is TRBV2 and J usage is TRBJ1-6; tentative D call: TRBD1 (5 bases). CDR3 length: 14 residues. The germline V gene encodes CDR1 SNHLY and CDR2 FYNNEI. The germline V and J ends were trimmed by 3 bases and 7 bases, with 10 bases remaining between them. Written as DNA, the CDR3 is TGTGCCAGCAGTGAGGGCAGGGTGAATTCACCCCTCCACTTT. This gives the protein CASSEGRVNSPLHF.

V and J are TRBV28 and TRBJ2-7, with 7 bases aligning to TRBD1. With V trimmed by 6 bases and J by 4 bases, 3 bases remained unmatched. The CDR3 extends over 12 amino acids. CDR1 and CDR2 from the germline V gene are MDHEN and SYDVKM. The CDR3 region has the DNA TGTGCCAGCAGCAAGACAGGGTACGAGCAGTACGTC. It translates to CASSKTGYEQYV.

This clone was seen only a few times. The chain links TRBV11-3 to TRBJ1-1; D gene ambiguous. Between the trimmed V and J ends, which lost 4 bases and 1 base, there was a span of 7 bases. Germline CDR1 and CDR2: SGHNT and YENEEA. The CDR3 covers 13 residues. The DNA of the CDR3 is TGTGCCAGCAGCTATACAAAGAACACTGAAGCTTTCTTT. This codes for CASSYTKNTEAFF. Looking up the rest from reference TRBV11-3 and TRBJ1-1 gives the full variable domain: EAGVVQSPRYKIIEKKQPVAFWCNPISGHNTLYWYLQNLGQGPELLIRYENEEAVDDSQLPKDRFSAERLKGVDSTLKIQPAELGDSAVYLCASSYTKNTEAFFGQGTRLTVV.

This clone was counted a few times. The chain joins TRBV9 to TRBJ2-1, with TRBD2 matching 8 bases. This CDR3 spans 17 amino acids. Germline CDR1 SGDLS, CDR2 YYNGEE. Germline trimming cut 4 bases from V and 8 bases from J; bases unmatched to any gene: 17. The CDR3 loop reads CASSPRGGAGGIYEQFF. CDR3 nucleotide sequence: TGTGCCAGCAGCCCACGAGGGGGGGCGGGGGGCATCTATGAGCAGTTCTTC.

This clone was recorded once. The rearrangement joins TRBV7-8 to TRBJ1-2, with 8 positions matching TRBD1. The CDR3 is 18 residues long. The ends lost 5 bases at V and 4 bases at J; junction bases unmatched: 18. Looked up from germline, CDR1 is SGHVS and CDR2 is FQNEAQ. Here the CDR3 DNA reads TGTGCCAGCAGCCGGGGGCAGGGGGCAGATGCCTTAAGCTATGGCTACACCTTC. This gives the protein CASSRGQGADALSYGYTF.

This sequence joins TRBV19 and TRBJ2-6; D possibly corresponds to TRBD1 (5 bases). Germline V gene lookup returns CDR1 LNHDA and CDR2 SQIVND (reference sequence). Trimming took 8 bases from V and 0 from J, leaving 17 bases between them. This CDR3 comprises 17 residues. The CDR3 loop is CASRVVGQNSGANVLTF. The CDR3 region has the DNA TGTGCCAGTCGTGTAGTGGGGCAGAACTCTGGGGCCAACGTCCTGACTTTC.

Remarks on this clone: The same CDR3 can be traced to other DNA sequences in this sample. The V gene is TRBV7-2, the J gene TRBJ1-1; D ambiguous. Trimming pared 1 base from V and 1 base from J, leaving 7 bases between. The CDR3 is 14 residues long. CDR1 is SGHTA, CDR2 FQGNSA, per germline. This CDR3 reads CASSLVAANTEAFF. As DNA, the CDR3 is TGTGCCAGCAGCTTAGTCGCGGCGAACACTGAAGCTTTCTTT.